The TCR beta chain under discussion was sequenced for a study of blood T cells in healthy people across ages (dated by TCRdb to the mid-2010s). As for the study more broadly: In model experiments, roughly one uniquely barcoded TCR beta cDNA molecule per two T cells was captured by template switching. The donors were split into four age groups: young (average around 16 years), middle-aged (roughly 40), aged (more than 55) and long-lived (over 80). Using deep sequencing normalized with unique cDNA molecular identifiers, the study measured how TCR beta repertoire diversity changes with age. To avoid experimental bias, donors of different ages were randomly spread across the sequencing lanes. For two donors (one aged 18 to 29 and one aged 80 or older), the study analyzed two additional independent replicas of 1 million unique cDNA reads from the same blood draw. What the work shows at the level of the full study, not this receptor alone: Estimates of total diversity based on one million sequenced T cells were regarded as lower bounds and as underestimates. Observed TCR beta diversity per million T cells fell roughly linearly with age, and a significant reduction was already apparent by age roughly 41. Since profiling was done on bulk unsorted PBMCs, naive and antigen-experienced compartments could not be conclusively compared. Donor CMV infection status was unknown, potentially confounding age-related changes in expanded clonotypes. Compared with the aged group, the long-lived group had more naive CD4+ T cells, fewer expanded clones and increased TCR diversity, suggesting age selection. The percentage of naive T cells measured by flow cytometry correlated strongly with observed TCR beta diversity.

This clonotype showed up just a few times. Its antigen has not been determined. Within one base of it there is no much larger clone, and no base qualities were kept. The roughly 38 donors, aged 6 to 90 years, were systemically healthy Caucasian individuals from Russia. Each donor gave approximately 9.4 milliliters of peripheral blood, drawn into EDTA-treated Vacutainer tubes. Ficoll-Paque density-gradient centrifugation was used to isolate PBMCs, with at least 7 million per sample. Trizol reagent was used to extract total RNA from PBMCs, with at least 6 micrograms per sample. The percentages of naive CD45RAhigh/CD27high T cells were determined by flow cytometry on a PBMC aliquot from every donor. The germline V gene provides CDR1 SNHLY and CDR2 FYNNEI. Between the V and J ends, shortened by 4 bases and 0 bases respectively, the junction contains 16 bases. The CDR3 goes from the cysteine to the phenylalanine over 18 residues. This entry keeps only the CDR3 DNA: 54 bases, framed from base 1.

The method was 5' RACE. Sequenced on an Illumina HiSeq 2500. A second PCR of roughly 7 to 11 cycles was run with a J-beta primer mix and a sample-barcoded 5' primer. A template-switch 5' adaptor carrying 12 random nucleotides introduced a unique molecular identifier onto each TCR beta cDNA molecule. Each sample yielded at least 3 million CDR3-containing paired-end reads. First-strand cDNA was synthesized from all RNA with the Mint cDNA synthesis kit, primed by a TRBC-specific oligonucleotide. After uracil-DNA glycosylase treatment, a first 18-cycle PCR used universal primers M1SS and BC2_uni_R on all cDNA. Regarding the original processing steps: Each sample was normalized by randomly selecting 1 million high-quality reads, each carrying a distinct molecular identifier. Reads with shared molecular identifiers were discarded instead of being binned into consensus sequences. MiTCR, with a Q25 quality threshold and the strictest error-elimination algorithm, was used for CDR3 identification, clonotype clustering and error correction. A nonparametric unseen species model with Euler transformation was used to estimate lower-bound total TCR beta diversity. TCRdb redid the processing of the public reads, applying fastp at Q25 and MiXCR, and retained in-frame beta chains. Identical CDR3 proteins give one entry, which carries the most common genes and DNA. Clone size and V and J calls follow TCRdb, not the original study. In all, the sample holds 540,000 or so distinct CDR3 sequences, and roughly 29% of those were seen once. The ten largest clones represent approximately 18% of the sample.

The TCR sequence derives from a woman in her 70s in good health. Recombination linked TRBV2 to TRBJ2-6; the D gene is tentatively TRBD1 or TRBD2, each matching 6 bases. The sequenced material came from blood. Here is the DNA: TGTGCCAGCAGTGTTCGGGGGCTTGGATTCTCTGGGGCCAACGTCCTGACTTTC. Its translation reads: CASSVRGLGFSGANVLTF.